This note documents a single TCR beta chain sequence. This record comes from a study of blood T cell repertoires in COVID-19. TCRdb's copy holds only in-frame clones and misses some; the assay was immunoSEQ multiplex PCR. This repertoire shows more than 85,000 clones, 85% to 90% found once; its top ten account for 3% to 4%. The CDR3 is 16 amino acids. Germline loops: CDR1 SGHVS, CDR2 FQNEAQ. V shed 1 base and J 6 bases; nucleotides not matched to a gene: 6. This sequence was found in a woman aged 50 to 65 with acute or convalescent COVID-19. This chain joins TRBV7-8 and TRBJ2-7; 13 bases are shared with TRBD2. The specimen sequenced was peripheral blood. The CDR3 spells CASSLEPGLAGLEQYF. In nucleotides, the CDR3 is TGTGCCAGCAGCTTAGAACCGGGACTAGCGGGGCTCGAGCAGTACTTC.